A selection of T cell receptor beta chains follows, all from one sample in a study of blood T cell repertoires in COVID-19. TCRdb's table, derived via immunoSEQ multiplex PCR, lists solely in-frame clones and lacks some. The sample lists some 120,000 clones; almost 80% were seen once. Sequencing was carried out using peripheral blood. These receptors originate from a human donor in a cohort sampled during active COVID-19. Each CDR3 is given with its conserved first and last residue. A D gene is named only where the DNA matches it firmly. Clone size appears in some rows only: once, few, many, or a class for an expanded clone.

>TRBJ1-1|TRBV30|NA|TRBD1
CAWSVPRTGVNTEAFF
>TRBJ2-2|TRBV6-2/TRBV6-3|NA|TRBD2
CASSGTSGNVRTGELFF
>TRBJ2-1|TRBV3-1/TRBV3-2|few|TRBD1
CASSQAGTGASEQFF
>TRBJ2-1|TRBV7-8|NA|NA
CASSLAPGPSEQFF
>TRBJ1-1|TRBV18|NA|NA
CASSPSRGEAFF
>TRBJ1-1|TRBV28|NA|NA
CASIKPSSTEAFF
>TRBJ2-5|TRBV2|NA|NA
CASSQSSPLETQYF
>TRBJ1-3|TRBV11-2|NA|NA
CASSHLPGSSSGNTIYF
>TRBJ1-5|TRBV6-1|NA|NA
CASSARLRGTVDNQPQHF
>TRBJ1-1|TRBV27|NA|NA
CASRRVQTKNTEAFF
>TRBJ2-7|TRBV18|NA|NA
CASSRERTGDGYEQYF
>TRBJ1-2|TRBV28|few|NA
CASSTRGPSVNYGYTF
>TRBJ2-2|TRBV30|many|NA
CAWSRSRAGELFF
>TRBJ1-1|TRBV7-3|NA|NA
CASSPGGITEAFF
>TRBJ2-3|TRBV5-1|NA|TRBD2
CASSLGTSGGPTDTQYF
>TRBJ2-3|TRBV6-6|NA|TRBD2
CASSATSGREGDTQYF
>TRBJ1-2|TRBV9|NA|NA
CASSVDGQAHYGYTF
>TRBJ1-2|TRBV7-2|once|NA
CASSLATGLGDGYTF
>TRBJ2-7|TRBV28|once|TRBD2
CASRGRGRYEQYF
>TRBJ1-3|TRBV9|NA|TRBD1
CASSVGTGYGNTIYF
>TRBJ2-5|TRBV4-2|NA|NA
CASSQQEGSQETQYF
>TRBJ2-3|TRBV7-9|once|TRBD1
CASSLGRTGDTQYF
>TRBJ1-2|TRBV9|NA|NA
CASSYRQTEGYTF
>TRBJ1-6|TRBV19|NA|TRBD1
CASSTLERGLFNSPLHF
>TRBJ2-1|TRBV10-3|NA|TRBD1
CAISTGQGRHNEQFF
>TRBJ1-2|TRBV7-8|NA|NA
CASSLASTAYTF
>TRBJ2-3|TRBV20-1|NA|TRBD2
CSASSGLAGGFETDTQYF
>TRBJ1-2|TRBV15|NA|NA
CATSTDSYGYTF